The present T cell receptor (beta chain) was sequenced within a study of cytomegalovirus exposure and HLA in healthy donors. Study-level results: A later examination showed that TCR association rates differed by HLA locus, with DRB1 most and HLA-C fewest. It was only CMV serostatus that was available as immune exposure information.

The CDR3 covers 14 residues. Germline CDR1 SGHRS, CDR2 YFSETQ. V dropped 1 base and J dropped 7 bases, with 14 bases sitting between them. Worth noting for this clone: Its antigen is still unknown.

The PCR had 60 Vbeta and 13 Jbeta primers. The repertoire was sequenced with immunoSEQ multiplex PCR; TCRdb's copy has only in-frame clones and lacks some. The sample records roughly 240,000 clones, 80% to 90% being singletons. The sequence derives from a girl aged 2-10 years in good health and CMV-seronegative. Sequencing was performed on PBMCs. The rearrangement uses TRBV5-1 and TRBJ1-2, with D possibly being TRBD1 (5 bases). This CDR3 is CASSLRQGVGGYTF. The CDR3 DNA follows: TGCGCCAGCAGCTTGAGGCAGGGCGTGGGTGGCTACACCTTC.